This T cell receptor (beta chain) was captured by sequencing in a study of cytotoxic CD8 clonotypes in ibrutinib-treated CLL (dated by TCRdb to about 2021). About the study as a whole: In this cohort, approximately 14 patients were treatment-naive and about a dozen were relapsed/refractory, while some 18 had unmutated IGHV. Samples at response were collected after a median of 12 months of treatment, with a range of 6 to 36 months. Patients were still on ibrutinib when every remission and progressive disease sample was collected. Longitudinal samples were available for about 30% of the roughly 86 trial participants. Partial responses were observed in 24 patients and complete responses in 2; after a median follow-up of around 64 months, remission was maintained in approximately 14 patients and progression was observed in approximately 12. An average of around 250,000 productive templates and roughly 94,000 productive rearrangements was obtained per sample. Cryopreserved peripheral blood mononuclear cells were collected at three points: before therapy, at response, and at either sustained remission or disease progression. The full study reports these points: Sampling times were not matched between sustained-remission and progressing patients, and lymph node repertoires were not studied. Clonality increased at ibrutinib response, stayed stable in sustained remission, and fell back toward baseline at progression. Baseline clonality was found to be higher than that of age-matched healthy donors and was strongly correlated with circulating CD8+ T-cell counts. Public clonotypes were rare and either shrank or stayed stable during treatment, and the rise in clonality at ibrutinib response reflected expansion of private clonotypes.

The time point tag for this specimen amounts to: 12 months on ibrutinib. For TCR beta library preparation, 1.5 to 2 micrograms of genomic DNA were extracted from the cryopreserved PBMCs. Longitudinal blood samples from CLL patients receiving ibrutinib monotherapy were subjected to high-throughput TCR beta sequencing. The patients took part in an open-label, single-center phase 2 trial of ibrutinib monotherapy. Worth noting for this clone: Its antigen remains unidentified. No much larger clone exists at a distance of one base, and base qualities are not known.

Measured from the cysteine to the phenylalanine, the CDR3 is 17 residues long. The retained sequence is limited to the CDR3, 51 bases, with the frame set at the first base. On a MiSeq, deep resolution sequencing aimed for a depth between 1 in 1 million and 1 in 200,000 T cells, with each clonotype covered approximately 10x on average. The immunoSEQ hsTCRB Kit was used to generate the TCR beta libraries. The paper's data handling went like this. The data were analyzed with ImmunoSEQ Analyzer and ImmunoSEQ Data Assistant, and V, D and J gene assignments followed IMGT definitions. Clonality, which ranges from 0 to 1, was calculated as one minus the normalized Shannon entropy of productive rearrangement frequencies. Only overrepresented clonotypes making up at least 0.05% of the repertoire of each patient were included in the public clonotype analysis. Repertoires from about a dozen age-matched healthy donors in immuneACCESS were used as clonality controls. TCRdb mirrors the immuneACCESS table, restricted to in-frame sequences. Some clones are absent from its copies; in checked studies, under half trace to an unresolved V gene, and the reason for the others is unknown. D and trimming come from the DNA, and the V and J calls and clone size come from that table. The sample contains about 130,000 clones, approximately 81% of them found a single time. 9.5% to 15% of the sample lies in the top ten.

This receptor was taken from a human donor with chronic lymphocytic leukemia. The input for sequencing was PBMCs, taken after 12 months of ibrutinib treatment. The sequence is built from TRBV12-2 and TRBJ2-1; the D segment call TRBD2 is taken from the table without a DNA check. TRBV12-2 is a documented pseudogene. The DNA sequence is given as TGTGCAAGTCGCCTTACCATCCTAGCAGGCATCCTCAATGAGCAGTTCTTC. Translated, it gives CASRLTILAGILNEQFF.